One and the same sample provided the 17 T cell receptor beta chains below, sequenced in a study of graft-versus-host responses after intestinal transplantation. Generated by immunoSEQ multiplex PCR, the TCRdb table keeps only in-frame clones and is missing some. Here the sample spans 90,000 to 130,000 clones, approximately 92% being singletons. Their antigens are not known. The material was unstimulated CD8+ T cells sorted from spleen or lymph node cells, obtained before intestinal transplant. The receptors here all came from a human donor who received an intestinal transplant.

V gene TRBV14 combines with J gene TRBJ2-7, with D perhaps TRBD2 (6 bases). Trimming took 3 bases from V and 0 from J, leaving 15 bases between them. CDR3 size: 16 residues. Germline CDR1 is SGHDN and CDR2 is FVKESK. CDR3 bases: TGTGCCAGCAGCCATTCAAGCCAGGGACTCTCCTACGAGCAGTACTTC. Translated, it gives CASSHSSQGLSYEQYF.

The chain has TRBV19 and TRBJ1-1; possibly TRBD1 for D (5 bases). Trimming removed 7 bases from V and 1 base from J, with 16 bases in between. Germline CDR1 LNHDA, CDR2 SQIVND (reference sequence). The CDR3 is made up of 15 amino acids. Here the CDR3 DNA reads TGTGCCAGTACTCATTCCGGGGGGTGGAACACTGAAGCTTTCTTT. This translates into CASTHSGGWNTEAFF.

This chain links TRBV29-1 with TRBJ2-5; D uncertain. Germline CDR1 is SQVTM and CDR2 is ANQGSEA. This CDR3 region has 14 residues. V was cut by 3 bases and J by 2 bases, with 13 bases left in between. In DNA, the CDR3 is TGCAGCGTTGAGGGTCTGTGGGGACAAGAGACCCAGTACTTC. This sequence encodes CSVEGLWGQETQYF. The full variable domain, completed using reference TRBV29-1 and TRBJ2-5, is SAVISQKPSRDICQRGTSLTIQCQVDSQVTMMFWYRQQPGQSLTLIATANQGSEATYESGFVIDKFPISRPNLTFSTLTVSNMSPEDSSIYLCSVEGLWGQETQYFGPGTRLLVL.

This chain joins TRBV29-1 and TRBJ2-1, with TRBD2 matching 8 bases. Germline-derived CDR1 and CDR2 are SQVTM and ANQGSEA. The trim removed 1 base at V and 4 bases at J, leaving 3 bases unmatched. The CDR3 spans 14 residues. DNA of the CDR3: TGCAGCGTTGAAGCTCCTAGCGGGTACAATGAGCAGTTCTTC. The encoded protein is CSVEAPSGYNEQFF.

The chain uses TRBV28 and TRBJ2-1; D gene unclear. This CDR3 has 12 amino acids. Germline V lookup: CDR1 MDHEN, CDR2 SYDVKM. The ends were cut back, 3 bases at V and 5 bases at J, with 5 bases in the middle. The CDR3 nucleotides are TGTGCCAGCAGTTTTCTGAACAATGAGCAGTTCTTC. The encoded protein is CASSFLNNEQFF.

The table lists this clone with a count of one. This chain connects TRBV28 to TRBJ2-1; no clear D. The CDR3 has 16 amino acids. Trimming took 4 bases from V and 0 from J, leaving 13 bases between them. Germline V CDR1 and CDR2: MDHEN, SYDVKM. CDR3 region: CASSSHFANSYNEQFF. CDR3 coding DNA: TGTGCCAGCAGTTCCCACTTTGCGAACTCCTACAATGAGCAGTTCTTC.

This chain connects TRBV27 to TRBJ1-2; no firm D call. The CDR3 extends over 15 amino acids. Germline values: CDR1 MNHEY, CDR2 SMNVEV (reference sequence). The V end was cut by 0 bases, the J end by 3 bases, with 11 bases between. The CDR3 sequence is CASSLSAGSHYGYTF. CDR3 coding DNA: TGTGCCAGCAGTTTATCCGCCGGGAGTCACTATGGCTACACCTTC.

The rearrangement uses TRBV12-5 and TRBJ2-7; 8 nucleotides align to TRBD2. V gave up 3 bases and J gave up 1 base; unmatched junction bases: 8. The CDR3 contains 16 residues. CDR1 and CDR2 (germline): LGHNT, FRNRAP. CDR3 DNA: TGTGCTAGTGGTTTTGGACTAGCAAAAAGGTCCTACGAGCAGTACTTC. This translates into CASGFGLAKRSYEQYF.

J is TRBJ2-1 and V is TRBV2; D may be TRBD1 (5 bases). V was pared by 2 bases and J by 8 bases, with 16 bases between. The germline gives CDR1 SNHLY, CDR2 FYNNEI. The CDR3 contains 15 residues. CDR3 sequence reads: CASSERGRGSDEQFF. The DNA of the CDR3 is TGTGCCAGCAGTGAACGAGGAAGGGGCAGTGATGAGCAGTTCTTC.

In DNA form, the CDR3 reads TGTGCCAGCAGCTTAGATTGGGGGTTAGGCAATCAGCCCCAGCATTTT. It is translated as CASSLDWGLGNQPQHF. The rearrangement uses TRBV11-2 and TRBJ1-5, with D possibly matching TRBD1 (5 bases). Germline loops: CDR1 SGHAT, CDR2 FQNNGV. V gave up 0 bases and J gave up 2 bases, with 11 bases separating them. This CDR3 has 16 amino acids. The whole variable domain, filled in from reference TRBV11-2 and TRBJ1-5, reads EAGVAQSPRYKIIEKRQSVAFWCNPISGHATLYWYQQILGQGPKLLIQFQNNGVVDDSQLPKDRFSAERLKGVDSTLKIQPAKLEDSAVYLCASSLDWGLGNQPQHFGDGTRLSIL.

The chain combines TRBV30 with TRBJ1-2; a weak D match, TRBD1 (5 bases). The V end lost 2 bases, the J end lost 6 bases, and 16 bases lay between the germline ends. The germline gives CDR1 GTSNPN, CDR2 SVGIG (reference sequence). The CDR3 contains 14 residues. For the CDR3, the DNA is TGTGCCTGGAGTCATTCCTGGGGGGAGGATGGCTACACCTTC. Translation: CAWSHSWGEDGYTF. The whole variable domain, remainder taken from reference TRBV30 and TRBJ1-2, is SQTIHQWPATLVQPVGSPLSLECTVEGTSNPNLYWYRQAAGRGLQLLFYSVGIGQISSEVPQNLSASRPQDRQFILSSKKLLLSDSGFYLCAWSHSWGEDGYTFGSGTRLTVV.

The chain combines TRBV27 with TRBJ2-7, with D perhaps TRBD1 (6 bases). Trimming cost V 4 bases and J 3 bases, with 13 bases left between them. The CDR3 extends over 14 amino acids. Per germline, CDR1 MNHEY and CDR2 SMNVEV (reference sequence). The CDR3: CASSWAGENYEQYF. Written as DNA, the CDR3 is TGTGCCAGCAGTTGGGCAGGGGAAAACTACGAGCAGTACTTC.

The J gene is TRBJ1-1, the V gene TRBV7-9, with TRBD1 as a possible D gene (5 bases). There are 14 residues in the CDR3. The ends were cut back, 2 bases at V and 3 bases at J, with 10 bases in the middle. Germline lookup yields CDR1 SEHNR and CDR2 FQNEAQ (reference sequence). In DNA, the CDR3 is TGTGCCAGCAGCTTACGGGGCGGGCACACTGAAGCTTTCTTT. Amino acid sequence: CASSLRGGHTEAFF.

The CDR3 bases are TGTGCCTGGAGTGTGGGATATAGCAATCAGCCCCAGCATTTT. Protein sequence: CAWSVGYSNQPQHF. The gene calls are TRBV30 and TRBJ1-5, with unresolved D. The CDR3 totals 14 residues. V was cut by 0 bases and J by 0 bases, with 6 bases left in between. The germline V gene encodes CDR1 GTSNPN and CDR2 SVGIG (reference sequence).

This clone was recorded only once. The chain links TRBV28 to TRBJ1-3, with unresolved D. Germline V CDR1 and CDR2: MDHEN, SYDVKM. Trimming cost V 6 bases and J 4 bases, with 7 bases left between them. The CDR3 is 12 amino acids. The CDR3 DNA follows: TGTGCCAGCAGCTCTTTCGGAAACACCATATATTTT. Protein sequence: CASSSFGNTIYF.

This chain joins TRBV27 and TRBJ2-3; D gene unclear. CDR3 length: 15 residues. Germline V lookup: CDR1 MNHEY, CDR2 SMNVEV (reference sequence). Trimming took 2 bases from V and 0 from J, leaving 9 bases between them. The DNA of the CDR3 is TGTGCCAGCAGTTTACTCCCAGCTAGCACAGATACGCAGTATTTT. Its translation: CASSLLPASTDTQYF.

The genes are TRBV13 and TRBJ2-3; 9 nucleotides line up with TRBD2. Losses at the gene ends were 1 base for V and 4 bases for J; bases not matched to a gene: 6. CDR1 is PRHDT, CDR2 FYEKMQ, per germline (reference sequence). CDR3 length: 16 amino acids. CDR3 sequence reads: CASSLVGSGSADTQYF. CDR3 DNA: TGTGCCAGCAGCTTAGTCGGTAGCGGGAGCGCAGATACGCAGTATTTT.